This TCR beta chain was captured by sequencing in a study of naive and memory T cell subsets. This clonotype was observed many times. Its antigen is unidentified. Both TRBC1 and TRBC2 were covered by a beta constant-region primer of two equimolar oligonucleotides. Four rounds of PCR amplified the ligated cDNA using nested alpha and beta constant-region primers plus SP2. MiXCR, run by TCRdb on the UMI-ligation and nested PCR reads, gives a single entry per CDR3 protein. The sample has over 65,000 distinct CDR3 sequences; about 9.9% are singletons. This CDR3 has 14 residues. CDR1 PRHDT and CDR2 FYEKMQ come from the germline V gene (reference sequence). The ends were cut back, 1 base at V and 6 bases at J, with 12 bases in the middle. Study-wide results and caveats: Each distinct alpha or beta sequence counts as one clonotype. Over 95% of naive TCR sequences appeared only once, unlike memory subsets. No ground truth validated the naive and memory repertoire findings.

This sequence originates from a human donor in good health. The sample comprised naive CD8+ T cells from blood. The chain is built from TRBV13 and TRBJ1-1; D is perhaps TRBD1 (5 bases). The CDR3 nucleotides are TGTGCCAGCAGCTTAGACCCGTCGGGGGCTGAAGCTTTCTTT. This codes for CASSLDPSGAEAFF.